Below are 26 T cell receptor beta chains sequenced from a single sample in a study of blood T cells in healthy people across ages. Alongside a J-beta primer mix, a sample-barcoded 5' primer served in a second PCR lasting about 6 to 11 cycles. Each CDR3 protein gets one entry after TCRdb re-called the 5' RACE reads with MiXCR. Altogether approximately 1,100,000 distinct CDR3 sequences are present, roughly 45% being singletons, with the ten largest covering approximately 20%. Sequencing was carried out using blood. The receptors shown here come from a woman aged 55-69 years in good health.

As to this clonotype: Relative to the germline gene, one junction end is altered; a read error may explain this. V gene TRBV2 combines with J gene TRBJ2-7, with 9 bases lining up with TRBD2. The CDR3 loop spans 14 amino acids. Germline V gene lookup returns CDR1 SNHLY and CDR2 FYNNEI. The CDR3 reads CASSLAGETYERYF. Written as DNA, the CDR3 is TGTGCCAGCAGTTTAGCGGGAGAAACCTACGAGCGGTACTTC.

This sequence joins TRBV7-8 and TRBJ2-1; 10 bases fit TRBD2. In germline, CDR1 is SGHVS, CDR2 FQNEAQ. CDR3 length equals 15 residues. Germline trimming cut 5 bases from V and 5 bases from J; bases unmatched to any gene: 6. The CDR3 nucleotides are TGTGCCAGCAGCGATAGCGGGAGGTCTAACAATGAGCAGTTCTTC. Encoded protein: CASSDSGRSNNEQFF.

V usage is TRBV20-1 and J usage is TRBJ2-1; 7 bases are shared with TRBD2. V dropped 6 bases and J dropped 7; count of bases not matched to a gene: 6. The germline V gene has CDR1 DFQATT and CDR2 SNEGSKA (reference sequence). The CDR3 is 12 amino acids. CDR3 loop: CSASRTRNEQFF. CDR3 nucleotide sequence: TGCAGTGCCAGCCGGACTAGGAATGAGCAGTTCTTC.

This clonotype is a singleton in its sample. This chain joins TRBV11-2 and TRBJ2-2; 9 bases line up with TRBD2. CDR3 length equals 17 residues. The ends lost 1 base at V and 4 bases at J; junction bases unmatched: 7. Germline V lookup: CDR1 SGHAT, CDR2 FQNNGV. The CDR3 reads CASSLVGQAGGTGELFF. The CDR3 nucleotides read TGTGCCAGCAGCTTAGTGGGGCAAGCGGGAGGCACCGGGGAGCTGTTTTTT.

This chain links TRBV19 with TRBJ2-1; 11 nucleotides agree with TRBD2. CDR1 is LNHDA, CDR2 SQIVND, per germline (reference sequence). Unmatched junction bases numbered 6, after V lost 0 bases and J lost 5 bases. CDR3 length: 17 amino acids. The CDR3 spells CASSIDLTSGKNNEQFF. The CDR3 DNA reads TGTGCCAGTAGTATAGACTTGACTAGCGGGAAGAACAATGAGCAGTTCTTC.

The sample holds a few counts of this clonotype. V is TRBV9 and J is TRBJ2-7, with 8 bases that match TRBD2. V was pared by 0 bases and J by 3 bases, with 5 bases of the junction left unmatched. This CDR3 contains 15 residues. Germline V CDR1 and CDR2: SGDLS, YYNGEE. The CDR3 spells CASSVDPAGVYEQYF. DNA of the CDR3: TGTGCCAGCAGCGTAGATCCAGCGGGAGTCTACGAGCAGTACTTC.

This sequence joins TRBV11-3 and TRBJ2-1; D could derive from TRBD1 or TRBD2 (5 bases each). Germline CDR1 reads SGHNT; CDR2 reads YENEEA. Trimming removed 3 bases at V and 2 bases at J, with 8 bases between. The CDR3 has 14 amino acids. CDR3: CASSLGDPYNEQFF. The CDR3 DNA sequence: TGTGCCAGCAGCTTGGGGGATCCCTACAATGAGCAGTTCTTC.

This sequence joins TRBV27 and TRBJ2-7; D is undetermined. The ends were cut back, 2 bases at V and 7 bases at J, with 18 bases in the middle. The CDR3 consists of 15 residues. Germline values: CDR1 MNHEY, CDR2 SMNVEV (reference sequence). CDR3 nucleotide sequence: TGTGCCAGCAGTTTAGAGCCTAGGACCCCCAATGAGCAGTACTTC. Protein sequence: CASSLEPRTPNEQYF.

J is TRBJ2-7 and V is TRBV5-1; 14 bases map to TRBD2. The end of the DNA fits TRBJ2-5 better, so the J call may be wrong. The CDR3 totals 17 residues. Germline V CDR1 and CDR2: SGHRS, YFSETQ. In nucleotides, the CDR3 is TGCGCCAGCAGCTTGGCTGGGACTAGCGGGAGTTTCGAGACCCAGTACTTC. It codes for CASSLAGTSGSFETQYF.

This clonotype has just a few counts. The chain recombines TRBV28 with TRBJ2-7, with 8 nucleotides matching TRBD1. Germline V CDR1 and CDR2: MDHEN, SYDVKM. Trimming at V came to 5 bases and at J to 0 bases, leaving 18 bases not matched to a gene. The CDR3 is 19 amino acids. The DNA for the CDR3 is TGTGCCAGCAGTCCCAATATGGGGGCATACAGGGGGAGCTCCTACGAGCAGTACTTC. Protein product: CASSPNMGAYRGSSYEQYF.

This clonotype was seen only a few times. CDR3 amino acids: CAIYSPGGSYEQYF. DNA of the CDR3: TGTGCCATCTATTCCCCTGGAGGCTCCTACGAGCAGTACTTC. The V gene is TRBV6-2 or TRBV6-3, the J gene TRBJ2-7; D might be TRBD2 (5 bases). The CDR3 totals 14 residues. Per the germline V gene, CDR1 is MNHEY and CDR2 is SVGEGT. Trimming took off 10 bases at V and 0 bases at J, with 16 bases between the two ends.

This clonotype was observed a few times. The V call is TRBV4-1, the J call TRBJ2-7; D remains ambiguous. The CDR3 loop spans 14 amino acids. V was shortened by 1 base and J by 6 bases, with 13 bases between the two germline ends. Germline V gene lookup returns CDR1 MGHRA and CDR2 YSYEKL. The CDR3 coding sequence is TGCGCCAGCAGCCAAGGGATAGGGAATGGCGAGCAGTACTTC. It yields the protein CASSQGIGNGEQYF.

CDR3 in DNA: TGTGCCAGCTCGGCGGACGGCTACAATGAGCAGTTCTTC. Protein: CASSADGYNEQFF. The chain uses TRBV28 and TRBJ2-1; D unclear. From germline, CDR1 is MDHEN and CDR2 SYDVKM. The CDR3 covers 13 residues. V was trimmed by 8 bases and J by 3 bases, leaving 11 bases between them.

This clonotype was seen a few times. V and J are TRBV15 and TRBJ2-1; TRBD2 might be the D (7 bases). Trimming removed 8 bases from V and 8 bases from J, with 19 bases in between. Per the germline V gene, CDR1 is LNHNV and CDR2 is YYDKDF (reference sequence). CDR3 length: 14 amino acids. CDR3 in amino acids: CATSPAGRGDEQFF. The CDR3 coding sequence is TGTGCCACCTCACCCGCGGGGAGGGGGGATGAGCAGTTCTTC.

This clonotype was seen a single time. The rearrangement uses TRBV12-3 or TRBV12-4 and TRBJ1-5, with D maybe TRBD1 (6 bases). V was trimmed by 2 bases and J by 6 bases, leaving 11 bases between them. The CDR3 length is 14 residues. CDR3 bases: TGTGCCAGCAGTTTAATGGGGGGCGGTCAGCCCCAGCATTTT. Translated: CASSLMGGGQPQHF.

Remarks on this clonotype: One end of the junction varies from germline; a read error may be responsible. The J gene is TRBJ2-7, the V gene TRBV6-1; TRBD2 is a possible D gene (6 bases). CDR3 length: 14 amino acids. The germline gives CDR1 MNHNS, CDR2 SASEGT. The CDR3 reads CASSEGGRDYEQYF. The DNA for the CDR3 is TGTGCCAGCAGTGAGGGAGGCCGCGACTACGAGCAGTATTTC.

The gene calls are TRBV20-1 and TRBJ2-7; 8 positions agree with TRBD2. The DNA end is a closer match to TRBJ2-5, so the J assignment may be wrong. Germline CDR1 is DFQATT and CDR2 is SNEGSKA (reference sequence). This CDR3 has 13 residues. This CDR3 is CSASQREQGTQYF. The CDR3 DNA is TGCAGTGCTAGCCAGCGGGAGCAGGGGACCCAGTACTTC.

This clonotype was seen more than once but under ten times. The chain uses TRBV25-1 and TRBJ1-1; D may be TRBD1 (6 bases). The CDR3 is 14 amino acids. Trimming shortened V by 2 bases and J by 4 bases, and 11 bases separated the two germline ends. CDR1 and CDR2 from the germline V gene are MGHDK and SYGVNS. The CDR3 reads CASSEQGSSTEAFF. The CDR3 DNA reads TGTGCCAGCAGTGAACAGGGGTCGTCCACTGAAGCTTTCTTT.

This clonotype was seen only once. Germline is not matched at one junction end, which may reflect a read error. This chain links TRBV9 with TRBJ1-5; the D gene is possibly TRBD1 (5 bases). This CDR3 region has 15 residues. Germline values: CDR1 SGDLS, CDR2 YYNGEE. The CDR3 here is CASSGGDGDFGAQHF. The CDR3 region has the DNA TGTGCCAGTAGCGGGGGGGACGGGGATTTTGGGGCCCAGCATTTT.

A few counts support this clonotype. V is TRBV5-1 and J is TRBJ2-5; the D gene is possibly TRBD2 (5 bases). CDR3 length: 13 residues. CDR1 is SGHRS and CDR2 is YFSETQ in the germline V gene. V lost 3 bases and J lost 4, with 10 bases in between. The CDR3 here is CASSWMAGETQYF. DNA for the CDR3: TGCGCCAGCAGCTGGATGGCGGGAGAGACCCAGTACTTC.

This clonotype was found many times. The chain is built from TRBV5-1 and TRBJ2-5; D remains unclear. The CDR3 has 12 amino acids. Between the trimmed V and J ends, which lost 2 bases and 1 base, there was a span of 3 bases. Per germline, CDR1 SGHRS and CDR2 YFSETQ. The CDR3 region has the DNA TGCGCCAGCAGCTTTATCCAAGAGACCCAGTACTTC. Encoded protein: CASSFIQETQYF.

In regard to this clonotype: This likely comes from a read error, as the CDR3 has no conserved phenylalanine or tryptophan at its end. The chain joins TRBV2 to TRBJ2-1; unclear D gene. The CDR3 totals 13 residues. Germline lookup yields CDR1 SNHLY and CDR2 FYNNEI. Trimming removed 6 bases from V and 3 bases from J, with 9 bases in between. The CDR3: CASSETFYNEQFL. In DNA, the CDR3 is TGTGCCAGCAGCGAAACTTTCTACAATGAGCAGTTCTTA.

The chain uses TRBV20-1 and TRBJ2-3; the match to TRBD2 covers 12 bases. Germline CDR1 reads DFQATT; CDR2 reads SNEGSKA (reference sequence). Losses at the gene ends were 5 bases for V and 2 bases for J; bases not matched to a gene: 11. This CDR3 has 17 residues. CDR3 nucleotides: TGCAGTGCTGGCCTAGCGGGAGGGCCAACTTACACAGATACGCAGTATTTT. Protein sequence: CSAGLAGGPTYTDTQYF.

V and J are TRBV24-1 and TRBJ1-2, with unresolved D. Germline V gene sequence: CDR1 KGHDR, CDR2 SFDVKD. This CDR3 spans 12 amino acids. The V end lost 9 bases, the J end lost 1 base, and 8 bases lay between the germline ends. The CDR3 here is CATGEDNYGYTF. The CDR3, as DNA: TGTGCCACCGGCGAGGATAACTATGGCTACACCTTC.

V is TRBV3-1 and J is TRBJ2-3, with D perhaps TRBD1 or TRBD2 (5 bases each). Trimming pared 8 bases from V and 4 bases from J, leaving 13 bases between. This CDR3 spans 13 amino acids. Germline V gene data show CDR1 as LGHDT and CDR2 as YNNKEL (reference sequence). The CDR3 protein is CASAGAPADTQYF. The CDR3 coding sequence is TGTGCCAGCGCCGGGGCGCCCGCAGATACGCAGTATTTT.

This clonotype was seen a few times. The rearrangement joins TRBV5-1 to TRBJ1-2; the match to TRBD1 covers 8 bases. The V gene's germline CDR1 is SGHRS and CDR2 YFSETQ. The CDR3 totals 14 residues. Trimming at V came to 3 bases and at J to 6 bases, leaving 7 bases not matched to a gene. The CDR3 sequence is CASSYHRTGNGYTF. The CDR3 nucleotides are TGCGCCAGCAGCTACCATCGGACAGGGAATGGCTACACCTTC.